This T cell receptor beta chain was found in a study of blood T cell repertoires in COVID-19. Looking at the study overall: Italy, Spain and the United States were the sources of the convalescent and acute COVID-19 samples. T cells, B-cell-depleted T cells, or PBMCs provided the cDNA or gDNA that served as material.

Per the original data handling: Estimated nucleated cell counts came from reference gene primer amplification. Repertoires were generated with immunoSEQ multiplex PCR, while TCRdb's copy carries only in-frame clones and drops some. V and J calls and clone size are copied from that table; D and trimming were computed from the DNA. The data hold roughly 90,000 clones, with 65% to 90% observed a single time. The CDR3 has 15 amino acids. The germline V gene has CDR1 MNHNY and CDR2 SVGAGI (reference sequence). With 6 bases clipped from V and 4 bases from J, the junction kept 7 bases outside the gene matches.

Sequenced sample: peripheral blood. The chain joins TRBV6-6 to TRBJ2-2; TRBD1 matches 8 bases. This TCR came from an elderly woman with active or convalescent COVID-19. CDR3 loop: CASRKTGVVTGELFF. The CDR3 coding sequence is TGTGCCAGCAGAAAGACAGGGGTGGTCACCGGGGAGCTGTTTTTT.